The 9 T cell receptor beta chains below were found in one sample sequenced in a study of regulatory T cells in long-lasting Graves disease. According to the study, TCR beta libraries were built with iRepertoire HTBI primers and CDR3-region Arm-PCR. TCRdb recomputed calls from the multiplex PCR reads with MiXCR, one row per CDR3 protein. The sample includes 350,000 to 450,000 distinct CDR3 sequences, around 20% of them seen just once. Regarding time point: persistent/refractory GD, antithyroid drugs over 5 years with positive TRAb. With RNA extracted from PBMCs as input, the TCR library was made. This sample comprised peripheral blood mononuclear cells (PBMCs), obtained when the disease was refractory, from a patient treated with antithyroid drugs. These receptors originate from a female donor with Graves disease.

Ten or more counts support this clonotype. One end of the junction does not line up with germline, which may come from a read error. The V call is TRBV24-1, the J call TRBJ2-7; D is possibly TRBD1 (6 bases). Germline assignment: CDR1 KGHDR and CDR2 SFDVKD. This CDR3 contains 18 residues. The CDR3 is CAPRDNGTRPVSDYEQYF. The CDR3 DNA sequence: TGTGCCCCCAGGGACAACGGTACCAGGCCGGTTAGCGACTACGAGCAGTACTTC.

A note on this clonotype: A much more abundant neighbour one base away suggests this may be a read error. The CDR3 region is CATSGEDRPYGYTF. The CDR3 DNA reads as TGTGCCACCAGTGGCGAGGACAGGCCATATGGCTACACCTTC. J is TRBJ1-2 and V is TRBV24-1; TRBD1 matches 7 bases. J lost 5 bases, V lost 5 bases, and 7 bases had no gene match. Germline V gene lookup returns CDR1 KGHDR and CDR2 SFDVKD. CDR3 length: 14 amino acids.

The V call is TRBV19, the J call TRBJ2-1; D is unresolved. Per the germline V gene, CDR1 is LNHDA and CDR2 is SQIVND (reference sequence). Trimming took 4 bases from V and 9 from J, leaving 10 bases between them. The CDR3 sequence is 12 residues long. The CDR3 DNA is TGTGCCAGTAGTAAATTAGGGTTTGAGCAGTTCTTC. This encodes CASSKLGFEQFF. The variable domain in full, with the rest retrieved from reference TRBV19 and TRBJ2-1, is DGGITQSPKYLFRKEGQNVTLSCEQNLNHDAMYWYRQDPGQGLRLIYYSQIVNDFQKGDIAEGYSVSREKKESFPLTVTSAQKNPTAFYLCASSKLGFEQFFGPGTRLTVL.

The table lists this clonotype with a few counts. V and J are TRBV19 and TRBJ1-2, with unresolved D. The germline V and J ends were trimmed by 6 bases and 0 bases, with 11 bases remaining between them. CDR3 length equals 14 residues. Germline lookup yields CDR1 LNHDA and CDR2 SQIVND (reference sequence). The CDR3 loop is CASRVGRSNYGYTF. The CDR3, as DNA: TGTGCCAGTAGGGTCGGACGGTCTAACTATGGCTACACCTTC.

Here the CDR3 reads CASSPASPTGELFF. The CDR3 DNA is TGTGCCAGCAGTCCCGCCTCGCCGACCGGGGAGCTGTTTTTT. The chain employs TRBV27 and TRBJ2-2, with D unclear. The CDR3 is 14 residues long. Germline V gene sequence: CDR1 MNHEY, CDR2 SMNVEV (reference sequence). Trimming cost V 5 bases and J 5 bases, with 12 bases left between them.

CDR3 sequence (DNA): TGTGCCAGCAGTCTAGCGGGGGCAGGGGGCAATCAGCCCCAGCATTTT. This gives the protein CASSLAGAGGNQPQHF. The V call is TRBV28, the J call TRBJ1-5; TRBD1 might be the D (6 bases). Germline V gives CDR1 MDHEN, CDR2 SYDVKM. V was pared by 5 bases and J by 2 bases, with 16 bases between. This CDR3 is 16 amino acids long.

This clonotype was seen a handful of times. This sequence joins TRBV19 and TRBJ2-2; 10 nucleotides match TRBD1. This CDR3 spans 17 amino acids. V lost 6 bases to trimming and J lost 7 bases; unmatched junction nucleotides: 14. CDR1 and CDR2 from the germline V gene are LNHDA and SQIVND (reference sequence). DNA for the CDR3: TGTGCCAGTAGCCTTTCCATCGGGACAGGGGCCGGCGGGGAGCTGTTTTTT. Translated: CASSLSIGTGAGGELFF.

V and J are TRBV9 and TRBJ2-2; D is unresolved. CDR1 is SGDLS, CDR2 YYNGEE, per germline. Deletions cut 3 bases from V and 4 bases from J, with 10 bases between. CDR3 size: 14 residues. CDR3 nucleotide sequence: TGTGCCAGCAGCGGACCCCCCGGCACCGGGGAGCTGTTTTTT. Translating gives CASSGPPGTGELFF.

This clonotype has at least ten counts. The CDR3 DNA reads TGTGCCAGCAGTATGGACTTTCAAGAGACCCAGTACTTC. This sequence encodes CASSMDFQETQYF. The V and J genes are TRBV2 and TRBJ2-5; D is perhaps TRBD2 (5 bases). With 5 bases removed from V and 2 bases from J, the gap between germline ends came to 9 bases. This CDR3 comprises 13 residues. Germline CDR1 and CDR2: SNHLY and FYNNEI.